The 32 T cell receptor beta chains listed next were all sequenced from one sample in a study of T cells in Graves' hyperthyroidism and ophthalmopathy. There were TCR beta CDR3 regions amplified from RNA transcripts. RT-PCR in the first round (using the HTBI primer set) targeted the TCR CDR3. TCRdb reanalysed the multiplex PCR reads using MiXCR and keeps one entry per CDR3 protein. The sample consists of approximately 690,000 distinct CDR3 sequences, 20% of them appearing once. Input material: blood. The origin of the receptors is a man aged 30 to 45 with Graves' ophthalmopathy.

The chain carries TRBV19 and TRBJ2-2; unclear D gene. The CDR3 has 12 amino acids. Germline V gene data show CDR1 as LNHDA and CDR2 as SQIVND (reference sequence). The germline V and J ends were trimmed by 8 bases and 4 bases, with 8 bases remaining between them. CDR3 sequence reads: CASYGGTGELFF. Written as DNA, the CDR3 is TGTGCCAGTTACGGCGGCACCGGGGAGCTGTTTTTT.

The chain combines TRBV7-9 with TRBJ2-1, with 12 bases matching TRBD2. In germline, CDR1 is SEHNR, CDR2 FQNEAQ (reference sequence). J gave up 10 bases and V 5 bases, and 9 bases lay outside the gene matches. This CDR3 spans 15 amino acids. In DNA, the CDR3 is TGTGCCAGCAGCCCCCAAACTAGCGGGAGGCGGGAGCAGTTCTTC. Its protein product is CASSPQTSGRREQFF.

There are a few counts of this clonotype. V usage is TRBV5-1 and J usage is TRBJ2-7, with D perhaps TRBD1 (6 bases). The CDR3 has 15 amino acids. The germline CDR1 and CDR2 sequences are SGHRS and YFSETQ. V lost 4 bases and J lost 7, with 21 bases in between. CDR3 nucleotides: TGCGCCAGCAGCCATGGGAAGGGGGATCTTGGGGAGCAGTACTTC. Its protein product is CASSHGKGDLGEQYF.

This clonotype was seen at least ten times. CDR3 sequence reads: CASSPGIDYEQYF. The DNA for the CDR3 is TGTGCCAGCAGTCCCGGGATCGACTACGAGCAGTACTTC. The chain employs TRBV12-3 or TRBV12-4 and TRBJ2-7; perhaps TRBD2 as D (5 bases). The CDR3 runs 13 residues. With 5 bases removed from V and 3 bases from J, the gap between germline ends came to 11 bases.

This chain connects TRBV18 to TRBJ1-4; 9 nucleotides agree with TRBD1. The ends lost 6 bases at V and 2 bases at J; junction bases unmatched: 7. The CDR3 length is 16 residues. Per the germline V gene, CDR1 is KGHSH and CDR2 is LQKENI. In DNA form, the CDR3 reads TGTGCCAGCTCCGGGACAGGGTTTGGCACTAATGAAAAACTGTTTTTT. It translates to CASSGTGFGTNEKLFF.

Many counts were recorded for this clonotype. The V and J genes are TRBV11-2 and TRBJ2-1; TRBD2 aligns across 12 bases. Germline V gene sequence: CDR1 SGHAT, CDR2 FQNNGV. This CDR3 has 15 amino acids. Germline trimming cut 2 bases from V and 8 bases from J; bases unmatched to any gene: 4. The CDR3 DNA reads as TGTGCCAGCAGCTTACTAGCGGGAGGGGTGGATGAGCAGTTCTTC. It encodes CASSLLAGGVDEQFF.

This clonotype was recorded many times. Mismatch with germline at one junction end may stem from a read error. V is TRBV11-2 and J is TRBJ2-7; D gene unclear. Germline CDR1 and CDR2: SGHAT and FQNNGV. The CDR3 totals 11 residues. DNA for the CDR3: TGTGCCAGCAGTTTAGCCTACGAGCAGTACTTC. Translation gives CASSLAYEQYF.

This clonotype has only one observation. A much larger clone is a single base away; this may be a read error. This chain joins TRBV2 and TRBJ2-2; perhaps TRBD2 as D (5 bases). This CDR3 spans 15 amino acids. Germline V gene lookup returns CDR1 SNHLY and CDR2 FYNNEI. The CDR3 DNA reads as TGTGCCAGCTTGACCGGTCCTACAAACACCGGGGAGCCGTTTTTT. Translating gives CASLTGPTNTGEPFF.

The DNA for the CDR3 is TGTGCCAGCAGGACTTTACCAGGTCAGAGCCAAGAGACCCAGTACTTC. It codes for CASRTLPGQSQETQYF. The chain uses TRBV6-1 and TRBJ2-5, with D unclear. Trimming took 6 bases from V and 1 from J, leaving 18 bases between them. Germline V gene data show CDR1 as MNHNS and CDR2 as SASEGT. This CDR3 region has 16 residues.

This clonotype was counted ten times or more. The gene calls are TRBV2 and TRBJ2-1; either TRBD1 or TRBD2 may supply D (5 bases each). The V end lost 7 bases, the J end lost 3 bases, and 10 bases lay between the germline ends. CDR3 length: 13 amino acids. Germline values: CDR1 SNHLY, CDR2 FYNNEI. The CDR3 spells CASTGDRYNEQFF. CDR3 nucleotide sequence: TGTGCCAGCACCGGGGACCGCTACAATGAGCAGTTCTTC.

In this sample, this clonotype turned up many times. The J gene is TRBJ2-7, the V gene TRBV11-2; D not certain. V lost 1 base to trimming and J lost 2 bases, with 9 bases between them. Germline CDR1 is SGHAT and CDR2 is FQNNGV. There are 14 residues in the CDR3. CDR3 sequence (DNA): TGTGCCAGCAGCTTAGGACGGATAGCCTACGAGCAGTACTTC. Translation gives CASSLGRIAYEQYF.

This clonotype was recorded once. The chain joins TRBV5-1 to TRBJ2-7; a possible D gene is TRBD2 (5 bases). The germline CDR1 and CDR2 sequences are SGHRS and YFSETQ. CDR3 length: 16 residues. V was cut by 1 base and J by 6 bases, with 20 bases left in between. The CDR3 loop is CASSLFEEPMRVEQYF. As DNA, the CDR3 is TGCGCCAGCAGCTTGTTCGAGGAGCCAATGCGGGTCGAGCAGTACTTC.

This clonotype occurred many times. V is TRBV2 and J is TRBJ2-5; D unresolved. Germline V CDR1 and CDR2: SNHLY, FYNNEI. The CDR3 runs to 16 residues. V was cut by 1 base and J by 1 base, with 13 bases left in between. DNA for the CDR3: TGTGCCAGCAGTGAAGGGAACCAAGACCCCCAAGAGACCCAGTACTTC. Translation: CASSEGNQDPQETQYF.

This clonotype came up a few times. The J gene is TRBJ2-1, the V gene TRBV30; TRBD1 matches at 9 bases. The V and J ends lost 0 bases and 12 bases, in that order; junction bases with no gene match: 15. Germline CDR1 is GTSNPN and CDR2 is SVGIG (reference sequence). The CDR3 contains 16 residues. CDR3 region: CAWSVNVGQGPDRQFF. The DNA of the CDR3 is TGTGCCTGGAGTGTAAACGTGGGACAGGGACCCGATAGGCAGTTCTTC.

The rearrangement uses TRBV5-6 and TRBJ2-5, with a possible D match to TRBD1 (5 bases). Per the germline V gene, CDR1 is SGHDT and CDR2 is YYEEEE. The CDR3 runs to 15 residues. V was trimmed by 0 bases and J by 5 bases, leaving 14 bases between them. DNA for the CDR3: TGTGCCAGCAGCTTGGTTGACAGACTTCCTGAGACCCAGTACTTC. Translating it yields CASSLVDRLPETQYF.

This clonotype came up many times. The chain carries TRBV28 and TRBJ1-1, with TRBD1 matching over 12 bases. The CDR3 runs 19 residues. Looked up from germline, CDR1 is MDHEN and CDR2 is SYDVKM. J was trimmed by 3 bases and V by 0 bases; bases with no gene match: 11. The CDR3 coding sequence is TGTGCCAGCAGTTTATGGTTTAATACCGGGACAGGGGGCTACACTGAAGCTTTCTTT. This encodes CASSLWFNTGTGGYTEAFF.

This clonotype was counted between two and nine times. The J gene is TRBJ1-2, the V gene TRBV12-3 or TRBV12-4; TRBD1 matches 9 bases. V was pared by 6 bases and J by 4 bases, with 6 bases of the junction left unmatched. The CDR3 has 14 amino acids. Here the CDR3 reads CASRVDRGGYGYTF. In DNA form, the CDR3 reads TGTGCCAGCAGAGTCGACAGGGGGGGCTATGGCTACACCTTC.

In this sample, this clonotype turned up many times. The DNA for the CDR3 is TGCAGTGCTCCTCAGTCCGCGTACAATGAGCAGTTCTTC. This encodes CSAPQSAYNEQFF. The chain links TRBV20-1 to TRBJ2-1; D remains ambiguous. Trimming stripped 5 bases from V and 4 bases from J, with 12 bases between. The CDR3 runs to 13 residues. Germline V CDR1 and CDR2: DFQATT, SNEGSKA (reference sequence).

This clonotype has just a few counts. The V call is TRBV6-5, the J call TRBJ1-1, with D hard to call. Germline lookup yields CDR1 MNHEY and CDR2 SVGAGI. V lost 0 bases to trimming and J lost 1 base, with 9 bases between them. The CDR3 has 15 amino acids. CDR3: CASSYSELGNTEAFF. The CDR3 coding sequence is TGTGCCAGCAGTTACTCGGAGCTGGGGAACACTGAAGCTTTCTTT.

The chain uses TRBV6-1 and TRBJ1-4, with no clear D. Germline V gene sequence: CDR1 MNHNS, CDR2 SASEGT. Trimming removed 6 bases at V and 8 bases at J, with 16 bases between. The CDR3 runs 14 residues. CDR3 DNA sequence: TGTGCCAGCAGGGGCATCTCCCAGGAGGAAAAACTGTTTTTT. The encoded protein is CASRGISQEEKLFF.

The chain has TRBV20-1 and TRBJ2-5; maybe TRBD2 (5 bases). V was pared by 3 bases and J by 4 bases, with 18 bases between. Germline V gene lookup returns CDR1 DFQATT and CDR2 SNEGSKA (reference sequence). The CDR3 loop spans 15 amino acids. The CDR3 sequence is CSASGRLEGAETQYF. The CDR3 nucleotides read TGCAGTGCTAGCGGTCGGCTAGAGGGAGCAGAGACCCAGTACTTC.

This clonotype has more than one count but fewer than ten. The V gene is TRBV2, the J gene TRBJ1-6; 7 positions match TRBD1. This CDR3 comprises 16 residues. Germline loops: CDR1 SNHLY, CDR2 FYNNEI. The J segment lost 7 bases and the V segment lost 5 bases, leaving 11 bases of the junction unmatched. CDR3 in amino acids: CASSRDSGSQNSPLHF. CDR3 nucleotide sequence: TGTGCCAGCAGTAGGGACAGCGGATCACAGAATTCACCCCTCCACTTT. The whole variable domain, remainder taken from reference TRBV2 and TRBJ1-6, is EPEVTQTPSHQVTQMGQEVILRCVPISNHLYFYWYRQILGQKVEFLVSFYNNEISEKSEIFDDQFSVERPDGSNFTLKIRSTKLEDSAMYFCASSRDSGSQNSPLHFGNGTRLTVT.

The V gene is TRBV13, the J gene TRBJ2-7; the D is unclear. Trimming removed 0 bases at V and 3 bases at J, with 6 bases between. Germline V CDR1 and CDR2: PRHDT, FYEKMQ (reference sequence). The CDR3 covers 13 residues. The CDR3 DNA reads TGTGCCAGCAGCTTAGGCCTACGCTACGAGCAGTACTTC. Residues: CASSLGLRYEQYF.

This clonotype was counted between two and nine times. The genes are TRBV30 and TRBJ2-5; 7 bases are a match to TRBD1. V gave up 4 bases and J gave up 2 bases; unmatched junction bases: 16. The germline V gene has CDR1 GTSNPN and CDR2 SVGIG (reference sequence). There are 17 residues in the CDR3. CDR3 amino acids: CAWKRFRRTGAQETQYF. The CDR3, as DNA: TGTGCCTGGAAGCGTTTTAGGCGGACAGGAGCTCAAGAGACCCAGTACTTC.

The chain has TRBV19 and TRBJ2-2; 10 nucleotides align to TRBD2. J was trimmed by 7 bases and V by 4 bases; bases with no gene match: 3. This CDR3 spans 14 amino acids. Germline CDR1 is LNHDA and CDR2 is SQIVND (reference sequence). This chain's CDR3 is CASSTSGSIGELFF. In DNA, the CDR3 is TGTGCCAGTAGTACTAGCGGGAGTATCGGGGAGCTGTTTTTT.

This chain joins TRBV5-1 and TRBJ2-7; D uncertain. The CDR3 contains 11 residues. V was clipped by 4 bases and J by 7 bases, with 9 bases between them. Germline assignment: CDR1 SGHRS and CDR2 YFSETQ. CDR3 in DNA: TGCGCCAGCAGCGCAAACCAGGAGCAGTACTTC. It yields the protein CASSANQEQYF.

This clonotype has at least ten counts. The V call is TRBV20-1, the J call TRBJ2-7, with D possibly being TRBD2 (6 bases). The CDR3 loop spans 16 amino acids. Trimming took off 0 bases at V and 2 bases at J, with 17 bases between the two ends. Germline V gene lookup returns CDR1 DFQATT and CDR2 SNEGSKA (reference sequence). In nucleotides, the CDR3 is TGCAGTGCTAGAGATGACGGCCGCGGGATTACCTACGAGCAGTACTTC. Its protein product is CSARDDGRGITYEQYF.

J is TRBJ1-1 and V is TRBV14; no reliable D call. The germline V gene encodes CDR1 SGHDN and CDR2 FVKESK. CDR3 length equals 13 residues. Trimming removed 1 base from V and 6 bases from J, with 9 bases in between. DNA for the CDR3: TGTGCCAGCAGCCAAGTTGGGAGCTCTGAAGCTTTCTTT. Translating it yields CASSQVGSSEAFF.

This clonotype was observed a few times. The chain couples TRBV25-1 to TRBJ1-1, with a tentative D call TRBD1 (6 bases). Trimming removed 7 bases from V and 5 bases from J, with 20 bases in between. The CDR3 has 15 amino acids. The germline gives CDR1 MGHDK, CDR2 SYGVNS. Written as DNA, the CDR3 is TGTGCCAGCACCCCAAAAGGAGGGGGACGGACTGAAGCTTTCTTT. Translating gives CASTPKGGGRTEAFF.

This chain uses TRBV19 with TRBJ1-5; 9 nucleotides agree with TRBD1. The V gene end was trimmed by 5 bases and the J gene end by 0 bases; junction bases not matched to a gene: 8. Germline CDR1 reads LNHDA; CDR2 reads SQIVND (reference sequence). The CDR3 totals 17 residues. CDR3 in DNA: TGTGCCAGTAGTTCAACCGGGACAGGGACTAGCAATCAGCCCCAGCATTTT. Encoded protein: CASSSTGTGTSNQPQHF.

This clonotype was recorded many times. The chain is built from TRBV20-1 and TRBJ2-7; D call uncertain. CDR3 size: 13 residues. The germline V gene has CDR1 DFQATT and CDR2 SNEGSKA (reference sequence). The V and J ends lost 3 bases and 3 bases respectively, with 12 bases between them. This CDR3 is CSARGSEDYEQYF. The CDR3 DNA reads TGCAGTGCTAGGGGGTCAGAGGACTACGAGCAGTACTTC.

This clonotype has only a few counts. The chain has TRBV6-1 and TRBJ2-1; 12 nucleotides line up with TRBD2. Losses at the gene ends were 5 bases for V and 7 bases for J; bases not matched to a gene: 6. Per germline, CDR1 MNHNS and CDR2 SASEGT. The length of the CDR3 is 15 residues. CDR3 in DNA: TGTGCCAGCAGTTATTACGGGACTAGCGGGAATGAGCAGTTCTTC. Protein: CASSYYGTSGNEQFF.